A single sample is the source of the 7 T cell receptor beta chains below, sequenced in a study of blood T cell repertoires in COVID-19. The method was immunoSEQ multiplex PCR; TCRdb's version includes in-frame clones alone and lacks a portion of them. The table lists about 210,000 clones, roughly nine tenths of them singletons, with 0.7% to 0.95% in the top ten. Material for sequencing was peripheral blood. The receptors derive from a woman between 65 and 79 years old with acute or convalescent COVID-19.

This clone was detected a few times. CDR3: CASSQQGAAEKLFF. CDR3 DNA: TGTGCCAGCAGCCAGCAGGGGGCGGCTGAAAAACTGTTTTTT. J is TRBJ1-4 and V is TRBV3-1 (or the pseudogene TRBV3-2), with 8 nucleotides matching TRBD1. Per germline, CDR1 LGHDT and CDR2 YNNKEL (reference sequence). J gave up 7 bases and V 3 bases, and 4 bases lay outside the gene matches. The CDR3 is made up of 14 amino acids.

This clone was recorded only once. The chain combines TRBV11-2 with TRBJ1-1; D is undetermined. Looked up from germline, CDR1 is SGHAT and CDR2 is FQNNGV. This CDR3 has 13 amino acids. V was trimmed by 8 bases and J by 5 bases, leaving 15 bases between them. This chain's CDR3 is CASESKGGTEAFF. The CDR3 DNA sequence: TGTGCCAGCGAAAGTAAGGGAGGGACTGAAGCTTTCTTT.

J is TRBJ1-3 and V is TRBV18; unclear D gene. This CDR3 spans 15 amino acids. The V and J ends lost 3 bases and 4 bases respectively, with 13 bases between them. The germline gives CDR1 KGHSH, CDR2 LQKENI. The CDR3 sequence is CASSPPAGRGNTIYF. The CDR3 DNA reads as TGTGCCAGCTCACCCCCGGCGGGGAGGGGAAACACCATATATTTT.

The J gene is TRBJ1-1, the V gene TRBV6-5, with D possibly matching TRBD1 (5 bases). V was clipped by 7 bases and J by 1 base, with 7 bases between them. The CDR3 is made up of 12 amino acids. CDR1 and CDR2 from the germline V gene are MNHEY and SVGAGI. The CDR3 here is CASTGGNTEAFF. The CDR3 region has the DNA TGTGCCAGCACCGGGGGGAACACTGAAGCTTTCTTT.

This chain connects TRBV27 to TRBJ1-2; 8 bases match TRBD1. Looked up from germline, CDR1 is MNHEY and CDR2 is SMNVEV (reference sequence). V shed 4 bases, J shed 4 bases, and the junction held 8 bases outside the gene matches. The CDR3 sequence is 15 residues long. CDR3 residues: CASSSPLTGGYGYTF. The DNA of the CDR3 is TGTGCCAGCAGTTCCCCCCTTACAGGGGGCTATGGCTACACCTTC.

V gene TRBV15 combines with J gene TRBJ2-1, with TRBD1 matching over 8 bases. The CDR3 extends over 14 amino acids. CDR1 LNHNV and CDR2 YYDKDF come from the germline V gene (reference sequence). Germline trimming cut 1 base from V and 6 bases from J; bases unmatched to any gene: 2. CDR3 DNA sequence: TGTGCCACCAGCAGAGGCGGGACAGGCAATGAGCAGTTCTTC. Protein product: CATSRGGTGNEQFF.

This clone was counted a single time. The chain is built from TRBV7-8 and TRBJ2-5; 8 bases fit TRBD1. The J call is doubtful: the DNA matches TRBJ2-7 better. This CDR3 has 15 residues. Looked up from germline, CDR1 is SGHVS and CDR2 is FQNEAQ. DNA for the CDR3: TGTGCCAGCAGCTTAGCAGGGAGACAGGGGTACGAGCAGTACTTC. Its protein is CASSLAGRQGYEQYF.